The sequence of this TCR beta chain was determined in a study of beta chain features in type 1 diabetes. Study results and caveats: Researchers cautioned that cDNA sequencing could over-represent cells with high TCR expression. Fewer junction insertions and more nucleotide deletions appeared in type 1 diabetes patients. All four CD4+ subsets of Type 1 diabetes patients contained TCRB CDR3s that were moderately but significantly shorter.

One heparinised blood draw averaging about 116 mL was given by each donor. Purities over 95% were achieved in all sorted populations. Of note for this clone: Its matching antigen is unknown.

The whole isolated RNA underwent reverse transcription, so sequencing captured expressed TCRB transcripts. TCRdb's table, derived via immunoSEQ multiplex PCR, lists solely in-frame clones and lacks some. Among roughly 240,000 clones listed, around 24% were seen once. The specimen sequenced was naive CD4+ T cells from blood. This clonotype was sampled from a woman aged 25 to 39 with type 1 diabetes.

The CDR3 bases are TGCGCCAGCAGCCAAGATCCGTCACAGCGGTACGGCTACACCTTC. Its protein product is CASSQDPSQRYGYTF. The chain employs TRBV4-1 and TRBJ1-2; D call uncertain. Germline V lookup: CDR1 MGHRA, CDR2 YSYEKL. The CDR3 spans 15 residues. Trimming took off 0 bases at V and 8 bases at J, with 16 bases between the two ends.